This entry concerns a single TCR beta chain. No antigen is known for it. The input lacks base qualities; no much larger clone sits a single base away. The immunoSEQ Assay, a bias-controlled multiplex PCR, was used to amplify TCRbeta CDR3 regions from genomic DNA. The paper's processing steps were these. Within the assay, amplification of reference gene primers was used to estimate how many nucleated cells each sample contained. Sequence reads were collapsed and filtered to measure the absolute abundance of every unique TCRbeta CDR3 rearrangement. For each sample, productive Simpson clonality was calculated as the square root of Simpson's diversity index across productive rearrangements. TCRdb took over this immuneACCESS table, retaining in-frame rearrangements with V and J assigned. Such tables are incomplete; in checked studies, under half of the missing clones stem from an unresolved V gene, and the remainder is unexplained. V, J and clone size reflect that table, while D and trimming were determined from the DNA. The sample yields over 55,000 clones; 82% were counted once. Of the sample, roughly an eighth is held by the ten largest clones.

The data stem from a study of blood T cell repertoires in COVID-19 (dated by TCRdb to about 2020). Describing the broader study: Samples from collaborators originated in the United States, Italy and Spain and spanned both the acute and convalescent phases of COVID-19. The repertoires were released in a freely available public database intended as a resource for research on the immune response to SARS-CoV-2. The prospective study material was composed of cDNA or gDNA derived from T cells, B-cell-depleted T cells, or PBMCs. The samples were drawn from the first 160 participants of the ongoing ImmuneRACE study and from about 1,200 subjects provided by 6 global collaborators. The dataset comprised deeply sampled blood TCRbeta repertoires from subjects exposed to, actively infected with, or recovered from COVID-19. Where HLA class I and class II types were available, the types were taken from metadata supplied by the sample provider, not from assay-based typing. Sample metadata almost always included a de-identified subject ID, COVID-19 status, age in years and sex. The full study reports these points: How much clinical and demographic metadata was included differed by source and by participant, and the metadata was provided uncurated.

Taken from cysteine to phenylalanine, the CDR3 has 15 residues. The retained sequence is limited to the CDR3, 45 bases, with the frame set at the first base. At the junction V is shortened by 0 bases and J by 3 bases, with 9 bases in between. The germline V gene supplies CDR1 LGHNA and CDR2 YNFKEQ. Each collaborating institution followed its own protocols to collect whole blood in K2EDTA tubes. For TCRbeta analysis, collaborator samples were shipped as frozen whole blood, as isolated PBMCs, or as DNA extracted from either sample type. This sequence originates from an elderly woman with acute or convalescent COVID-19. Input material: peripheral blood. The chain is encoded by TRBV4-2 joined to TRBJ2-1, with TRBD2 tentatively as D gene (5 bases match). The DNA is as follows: TGTGCCAGCAGCCAAGATGTCACTAGCTACAATGAGCAGTTCTTC. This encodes CASSQDVTSYNEQFF.